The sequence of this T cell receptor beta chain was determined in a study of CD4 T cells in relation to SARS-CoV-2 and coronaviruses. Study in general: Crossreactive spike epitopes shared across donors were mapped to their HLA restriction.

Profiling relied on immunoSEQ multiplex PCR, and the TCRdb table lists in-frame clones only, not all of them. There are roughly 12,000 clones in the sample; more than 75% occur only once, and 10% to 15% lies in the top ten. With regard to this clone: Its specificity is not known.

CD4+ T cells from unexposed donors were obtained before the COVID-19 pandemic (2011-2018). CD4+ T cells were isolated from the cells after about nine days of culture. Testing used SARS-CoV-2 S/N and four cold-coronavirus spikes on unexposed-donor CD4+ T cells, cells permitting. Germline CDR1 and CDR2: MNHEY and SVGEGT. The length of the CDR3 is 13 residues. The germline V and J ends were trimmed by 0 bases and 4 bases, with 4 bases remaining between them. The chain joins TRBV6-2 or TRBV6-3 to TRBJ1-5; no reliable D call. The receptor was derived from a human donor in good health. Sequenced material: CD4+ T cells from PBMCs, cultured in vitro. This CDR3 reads CASSYSPNQPQHF. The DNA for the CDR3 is TGTGCCAGCAGTTACTCCCCAAATCAGCCCCAGCATTTT.